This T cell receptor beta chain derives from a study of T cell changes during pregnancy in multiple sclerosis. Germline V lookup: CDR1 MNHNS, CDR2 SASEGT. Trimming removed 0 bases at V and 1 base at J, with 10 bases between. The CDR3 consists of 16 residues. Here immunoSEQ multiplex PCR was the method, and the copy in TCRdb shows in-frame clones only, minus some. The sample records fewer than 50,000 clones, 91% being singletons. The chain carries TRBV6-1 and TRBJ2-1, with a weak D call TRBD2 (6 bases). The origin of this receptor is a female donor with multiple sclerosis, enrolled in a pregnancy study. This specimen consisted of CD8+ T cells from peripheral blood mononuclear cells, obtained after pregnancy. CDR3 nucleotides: TGTGCCAGCAGTGAAGCGTGGGGGGATTCCTACAATGAGCAGTTCTTC. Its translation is CASSEAWGDSYNEQFF.